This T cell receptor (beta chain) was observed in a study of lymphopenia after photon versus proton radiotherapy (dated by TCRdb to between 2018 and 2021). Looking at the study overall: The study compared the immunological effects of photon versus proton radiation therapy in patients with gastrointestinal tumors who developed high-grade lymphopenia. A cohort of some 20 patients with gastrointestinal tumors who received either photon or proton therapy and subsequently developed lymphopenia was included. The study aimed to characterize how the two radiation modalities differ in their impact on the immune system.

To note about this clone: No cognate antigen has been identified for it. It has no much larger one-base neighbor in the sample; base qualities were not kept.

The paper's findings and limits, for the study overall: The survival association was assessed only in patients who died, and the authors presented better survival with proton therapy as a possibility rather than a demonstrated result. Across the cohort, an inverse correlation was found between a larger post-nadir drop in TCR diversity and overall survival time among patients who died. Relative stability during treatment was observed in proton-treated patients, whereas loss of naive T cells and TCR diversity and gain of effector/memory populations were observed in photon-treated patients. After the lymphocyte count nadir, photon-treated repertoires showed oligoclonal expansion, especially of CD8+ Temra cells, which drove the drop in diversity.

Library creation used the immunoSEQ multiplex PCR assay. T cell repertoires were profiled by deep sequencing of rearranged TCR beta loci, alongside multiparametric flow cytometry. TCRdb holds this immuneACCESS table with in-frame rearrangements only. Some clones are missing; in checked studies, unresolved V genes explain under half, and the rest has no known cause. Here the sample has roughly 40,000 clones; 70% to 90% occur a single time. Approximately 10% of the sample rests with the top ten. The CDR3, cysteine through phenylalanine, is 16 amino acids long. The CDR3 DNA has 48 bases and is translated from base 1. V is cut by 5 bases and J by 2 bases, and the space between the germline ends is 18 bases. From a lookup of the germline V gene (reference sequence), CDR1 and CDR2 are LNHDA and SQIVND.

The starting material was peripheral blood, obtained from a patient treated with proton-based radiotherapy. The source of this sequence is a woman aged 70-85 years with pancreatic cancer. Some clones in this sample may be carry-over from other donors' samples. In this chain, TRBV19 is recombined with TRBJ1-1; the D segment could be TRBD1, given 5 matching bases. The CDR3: CASSLPTGTSNTEAFF. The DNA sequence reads TGTGCCAGTAGTCTACCCACCGGGACTAGCAACACTGAAGCTTTCTTT.